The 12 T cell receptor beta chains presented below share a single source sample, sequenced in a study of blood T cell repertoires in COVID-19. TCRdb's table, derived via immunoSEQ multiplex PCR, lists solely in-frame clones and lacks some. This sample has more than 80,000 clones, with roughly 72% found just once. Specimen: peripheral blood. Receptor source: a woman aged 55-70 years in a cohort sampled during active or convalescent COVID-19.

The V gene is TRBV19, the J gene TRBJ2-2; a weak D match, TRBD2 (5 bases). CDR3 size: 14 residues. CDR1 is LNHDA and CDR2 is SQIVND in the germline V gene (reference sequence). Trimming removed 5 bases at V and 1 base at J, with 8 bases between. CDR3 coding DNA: TGTGCCAGTAGTTTCCGGGGGAACACCGGGGAGCTGTTTTTT. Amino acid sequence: CASSFRGNTGELFF.

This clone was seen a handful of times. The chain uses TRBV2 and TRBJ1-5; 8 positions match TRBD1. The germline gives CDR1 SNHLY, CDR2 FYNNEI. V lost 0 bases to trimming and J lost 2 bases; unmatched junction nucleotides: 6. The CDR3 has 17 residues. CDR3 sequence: CASSEAPRGPGNQPQHF. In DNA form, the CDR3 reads TGTGCCAGCAGTGAAGCCCCCAGGGGGCCGGGCAATCAGCCCCAGCATTTT.

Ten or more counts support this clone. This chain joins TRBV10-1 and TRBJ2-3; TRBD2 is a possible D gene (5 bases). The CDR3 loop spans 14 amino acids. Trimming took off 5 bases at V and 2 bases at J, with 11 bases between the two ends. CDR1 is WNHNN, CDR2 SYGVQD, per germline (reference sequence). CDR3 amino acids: CASSPDSPTDTQYF. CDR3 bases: TGCGCCAGCAGTCCGGACTCCCCCACAGATACGCAGTATTTT.

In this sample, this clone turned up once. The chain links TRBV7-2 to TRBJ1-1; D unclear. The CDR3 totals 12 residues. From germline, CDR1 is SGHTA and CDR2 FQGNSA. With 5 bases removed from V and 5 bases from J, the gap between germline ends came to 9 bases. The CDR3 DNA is TGTGCCAGCAGCCAGGTCCGGACTGAAGCTTTCTTT. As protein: CASSQVRTEAFF.

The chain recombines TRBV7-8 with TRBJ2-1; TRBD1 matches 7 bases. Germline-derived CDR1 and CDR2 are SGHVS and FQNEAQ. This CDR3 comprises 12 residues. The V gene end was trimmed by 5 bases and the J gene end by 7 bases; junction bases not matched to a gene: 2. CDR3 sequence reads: CASSEQGNEQFF. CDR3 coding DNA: TGTGCCAGCAGCGAACAGGGGAATGAGCAGTTCTTC.

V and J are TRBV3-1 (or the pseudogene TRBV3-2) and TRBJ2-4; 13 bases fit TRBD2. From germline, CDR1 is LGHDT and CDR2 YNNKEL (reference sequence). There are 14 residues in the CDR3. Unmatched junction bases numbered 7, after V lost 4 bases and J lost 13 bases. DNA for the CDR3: TGTGCCAGCAGCCCCACTAGCGGGGGGGCTCCACAGTACTTC. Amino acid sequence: CASSPTSGGAPQYF.

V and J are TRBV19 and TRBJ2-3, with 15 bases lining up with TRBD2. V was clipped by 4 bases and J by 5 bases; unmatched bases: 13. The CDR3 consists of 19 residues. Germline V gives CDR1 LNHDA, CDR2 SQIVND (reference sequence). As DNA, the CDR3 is TGTGCCAGTAGTAGGATGGACGCGGGACTAGCGGGGGGAGGAGATACGCAGTATTTT. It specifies CASSRMDAGLAGGGDTQYF.

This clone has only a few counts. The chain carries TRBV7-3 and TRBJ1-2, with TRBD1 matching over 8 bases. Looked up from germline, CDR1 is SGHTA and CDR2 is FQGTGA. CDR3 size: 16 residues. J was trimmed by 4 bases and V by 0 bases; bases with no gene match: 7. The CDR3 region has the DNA TGTGCCAGCAGCTTAACGTCCGGGACAGGTACCTATGGCTACACCTTC. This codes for CASSLTSGTGTYGYTF.

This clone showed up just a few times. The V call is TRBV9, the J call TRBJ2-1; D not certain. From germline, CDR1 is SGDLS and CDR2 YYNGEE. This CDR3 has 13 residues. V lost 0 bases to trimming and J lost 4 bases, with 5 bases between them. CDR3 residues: CASSVEPYNEQFF. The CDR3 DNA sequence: TGTGCCAGCAGCGTAGAGCCATACAATGAGCAGTTCTTC.

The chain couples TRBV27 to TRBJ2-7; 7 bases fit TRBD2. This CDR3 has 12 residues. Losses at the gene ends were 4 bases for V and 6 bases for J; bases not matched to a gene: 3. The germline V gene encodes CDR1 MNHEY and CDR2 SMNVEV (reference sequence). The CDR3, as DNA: TGTGCCAGCAGTTCCCCGGGGGGCGAGCAGTACTTC. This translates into CASSSPGGEQYF.

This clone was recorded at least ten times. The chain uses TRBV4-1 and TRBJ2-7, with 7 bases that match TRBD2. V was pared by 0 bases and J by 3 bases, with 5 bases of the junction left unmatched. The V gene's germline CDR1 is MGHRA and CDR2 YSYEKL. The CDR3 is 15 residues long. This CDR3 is CASSQEGREGYEQYF. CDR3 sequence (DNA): TGCGCCAGCAGCCAAGAGGGTAGGGAGGGCTACGAGCAGTACTTC.

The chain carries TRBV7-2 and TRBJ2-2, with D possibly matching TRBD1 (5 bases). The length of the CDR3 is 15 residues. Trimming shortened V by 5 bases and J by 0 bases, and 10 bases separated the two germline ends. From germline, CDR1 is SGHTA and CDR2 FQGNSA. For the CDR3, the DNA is TGTGCCAGCAGCCCACAGACAGCGAACACCGGGGAGCTGTTTTTT. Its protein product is CASSPQTANTGELFF. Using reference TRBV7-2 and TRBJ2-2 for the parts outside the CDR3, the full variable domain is GAGVSQSPSNKVTEKGKDVELRCDPISGHTALYWYRQSLGQGLEFLIYFQGNSAPDKSGLPSDRFSAERTGGSVSTLTIQRTQQEDSAVYLCASSPQTANTGELFFGEGSRLTVL.